The 25 T cell receptor beta chains listed next were all sequenced from one sample in a study of shared clonotypes between healthy human individuals. The naive CD8 subset, CD45RO-negative cells positively selected for CCR7, excluded terminally differentiated effector memory CD45RA+ cells. Profiled with immunoSEQ multiplex PCR; TCRdb holds only in-frame clones, not every one. The data contain just over 2,000,000 clones, roughly 94% of them singletons. Sequencing used naive CD8+ T cells sorted from blood. The receptors here all came from a man aged 18-30 years in good health.

The chain links TRBV28 to TRBJ2-5, with D unresolved. Trimming removed 5 bases at V and 7 bases at J, with 8 bases between. Germline V gives CDR1 MDHEN, CDR2 SYDVKM. This CDR3 region has 11 residues. The CDR3 nucleotides are TGTGCCAGCAGTACCCTCGGGACCCAGTACTTC. Translated, it gives CASSTLGTQYF.

Comment on this clone: Other DNA sequences in the sample encode the same CDR3. This chain links TRBV19 with TRBJ1-2, with D uncertain. The V end was cut by 4 bases, the J end by 4 bases, with 4 bases between. CDR3 length equals 11 residues. Looked up from germline, CDR1 is LNHDA and CDR2 is SQIVND (reference sequence). CDR3 DNA sequence: TGTGCCAGTAGTACGGCCTATGGCTACACCTTC. It is translated as CASSTAYGYTF.

V usage is TRBV9 and J usage is TRBJ2-7; D might be TRBD2 (6 bases). The germline V gene has CDR1 SGDLS and CDR2 YYNGEE. The CDR3 runs 14 residues. Trimming removed 0 bases from V and 5 bases from J, with 12 bases in between. CDR3 loop: CASSVGGAGHEQYF. In DNA form, the CDR3 reads TGTGCCAGCAGCGTAGGCGGGGCTGGGCACGAGCAGTACTTC.

This clone was seen a single time. This sequence joins TRBV27 and TRBJ2-1; TRBD2 aligns across 9 bases. The CDR3 is made up of 14 amino acids. CDR1 and CDR2 from the germline V gene are MNHEY and SMNVEV (reference sequence). V shed 5 bases, J shed 9 bases, and the junction held 8 bases outside the gene matches. The CDR3 region is CASSPWTSESEQFF. DNA for the CDR3: TGTGCCAGCAGTCCCTGGACTAGCGAAAGTGAGCAGTTCTTC.

With regard to this clone: This sample includes further DNA sequences coding for the same CDR3. The rearrangement links TRBV30 to TRBJ1-5, with D uncertain. The CDR3 totals 14 residues. V lost 1 base to trimming and J lost 2 bases, with 9 bases between them. Germline V gene sequence: CDR1 GTSNPN, CDR2 SVGIG (reference sequence). This CDR3 reads CAWSGGVGNQPQHF. The CDR3 bases are TGTGCCTGGAGTGGAGGAGTGGGCAATCAGCCCCAGCATTTT.

This chain uses TRBV4-3 with TRBJ2-1; 9 bases map to TRBD2. The CDR3 runs to 14 residues. The V gene's germline CDR1 is LGHNA and CDR2 YSLEER. The J segment lost 8 bases and the V segment lost 4 bases, leaving 6 bases of the junction unmatched. DNA for the CDR3: TGCGCCAGCAGCCCGGGACTAGCTGTCTATGAGCAGTTCTTC. Amino acids: CASSPGLAVYEQFF.

This clone has only one observation. The gene calls are TRBV25-1 and TRBJ2-3; the D is unclear. Germline CDR1 and CDR2: MGHDK and SYGVNS. There are 11 residues in the CDR3. Trimming removed 5 bases from V and 7 bases from J, with 7 bases in between. The CDR3 sequence: CASSWGYTQYF. CDR3 nucleotides: TGTGCCAGCAGTTGGGGATATACGCAGTATTTT.

The chain couples TRBV13 to TRBJ2-1, with TRBD2 matching 8 bases. The V gene's germline CDR1 is PRHDT and CDR2 FYEKMQ (reference sequence). V trimming: 5 bases; J trimming: 8 bases; junction bases outside the gene matches: 8. The CDR3 length is 14 residues. The CDR3 DNA reads as TGTGCCAGCAGCCCAGCGGGGGCCGGGTATGAGCAGTTCTTC. This codes for CASSPAGAGYEQFF.

The chain combines TRBV9 with TRBJ2-5; D unresolved. The CDR3 is 15 residues long. Trimming stripped 4 bases from V and 2 bases from J, with 15 bases between. Germline lookup yields CDR1 SGDLS and CDR2 YYNGEE. CDR3 in DNA: TGTGCCAGCAGCACCAGTGGGCAGAATCAAGAGACCCAGTACTTC. Translation gives CASSTSGQNQETQYF.

The chain joins TRBV7-9 to TRBJ2-5; D may be TRBD1 or TRBD2 (10 bases each). Germline V lookup: CDR1 SEHNR, CDR2 FQNEAQ (reference sequence). V was clipped by 6 bases and J by 5 bases, with 31 bases between them. The CDR3 contains 19 residues. Here the CDR3 reads CASSLTGGGLAGDSETQYF. CDR3 DNA sequence: TGTGCCAGCAGTTTGACAGGGGGCGGTCTAGCGGGAGATTCGGAGACCCAGTACTTC.

V gene TRBV11-2 combines with J gene TRBJ2-2; 13 positions agree with TRBD2. Germline lookup yields CDR1 SGHAT and CDR2 FQNNGV. This CDR3 spans 17 amino acids. Trimming at V came to 4 bases and at J to 5 bases, leaving 7 bases not matched to a gene. The CDR3 protein is CASSSGLAGVKTGELFF. The CDR3 DNA sequence: TGTGCCAGCAGCTCCGGACTAGCGGGGGTTAAAACCGGGGAGCTGTTTTTT. Variable domain in full (rest from reference TRBV11-2 and TRBJ2-2): EAGVAQSPRYKIIEKRQSVAFWCNPISGHATLYWYQQILGQGPKLLIQFQNNGVVDDSQLPKDRFSAERLKGVDSTLKIQPAKLEDSAVYLCASSSGLAGVKTGELFFGEGSRLTVL.

The gene calls are TRBV27 and TRBJ2-3; 11 bases are shared with TRBD2. V was clipped by 5 bases and J by 5 bases; unmatched bases: 9. CDR1 and CDR2 (germline): MNHEY, SMNVEV (reference sequence). The CDR3 spans 16 residues. DNA of the CDR3: TGTGCCAGCAGTCCACTAGCGGGGGTAGGAGGAGATACGCAGTATTTT. Residues: CASSPLAGVGGDTQYF.

The gene calls are TRBV7-9 and TRBJ2-5, with 13 bases fitting TRBD2. This CDR3 contains 15 residues. V lost 11 bases, J lost 2 bases, and 8 bases stayed unmatched. The germline V gene has CDR1 SEHNR and CDR2 FQNEAQ (reference sequence). CDR3 sequence: CAVGTSGDLQETQYF. The DNA for the CDR3 is TGTGCCGTCGGGACTAGCGGGGACTTACAAGAGACCCAGTACTTC.

This chain connects TRBV6-6 to TRBJ2-2, with unresolved D. This CDR3 spans 14 amino acids. V was clipped by 4 bases and J by 0 bases, with 6 bases between them. The germline CDR1 and CDR2 sequences are MNHNY and SVGAGI (reference sequence). CDR3 region: CASSSTSNTGELFF. The CDR3 DNA follows: TGTGCCAGCAGTTCCACATCGAACACCGGGGAGCTGTTTTTT.

The table lists this clone with a count of one. Other nucleotide sequences in the sample specify the same CDR3. This sequence joins TRBV5-1 and TRBJ2-7; 8 nucleotides line up with TRBD1. Losses at the gene ends were 4 bases for V and 4 bases for J; bases not matched to a gene: 10. CDR1 is SGHRS and CDR2 is YFSETQ in the germline V gene. There are 15 residues in the CDR3. CDR3 sequence (DNA): TGCGCCAGCAGCCCAGGACAGGGAATAAGTTACGAGCAGTACTTC. Its protein is CASSPGQGISYEQYF.

The chain employs TRBV28 and TRBJ2-1; D could derive from TRBD1 or TRBD2 (6 bases each). Trimming took 3 bases from V and 8 from J, leaving 17 bases between them. CDR1 and CDR2 from the germline V gene are MDHEN and SYDVKM. The length of the CDR3 is 15 residues. The CDR3 DNA is TGTGCCAGCAGTTTTAGGGGGGCGACTCAGTATGAGCAGTTCTTC. It codes for CASSFRGATQYEQFF.

The genes are TRBV6-5 and TRBJ2-7; D is perhaps TRBD2 (5 bases). The CDR3 is 13 residues long. Germline values: CDR1 MNHEY, CDR2 SVGAGI. The germline V and J ends were trimmed by 5 bases and 12 bases, with 20 bases remaining between them. CDR3 sequence: CASSAEPTEDRYF. CDR3 nucleotide sequence: TGTGCCAGCAGTGCCGAGCCGACGGAGGATCGGTACTTC.

The rearrangement uses TRBV23-1 and TRBJ1-2; 8 nucleotides agree with TRBD1. TRBV23-1 is reported as an ORF; its role is uncertain. V gave up 2 bases and J gave up 3 bases; unmatched junction bases: 8. The CDR3 contains 16 residues. CDR3 amino acids: CASSQPTGGKDYGYTF. CDR3 nucleotides: TGCGCCAGCAGTCAACCTACAGGGGGTAAAGACTATGGCTACACCTTC.

This clone was seen once. The rearrangement joins TRBV10-3 to TRBJ2-2; D gene unclear. From germline, CDR1 is ENHRY and CDR2 SYGVKD. Trimming shortened V by 2 bases and J by 6 bases, and 16 bases separated the two germline ends. The CDR3 runs to 16 residues. CDR3 nucleotide sequence: TGTGCCATCAGTGAGCTGGTGGGCAGACTTTCCGGGGAGCTGTTTTTT. Amino acids: CAISELVGRLSGELFF.

Points on this clone: A junction boundary mismatches the germline segment, possibly from a read error. In the same sample, other DNA sequences code for this CDR3. The chain is built from TRBV29-1 and TRBJ2-1; TRBD2 might be the D (5 bases). The CDR3 loop spans 14 amino acids. Per germline, CDR1 SQVTM and CDR2 ANQGSEA. CDR3 region: CSVEGGRTYNEQFF. As DNA, the CDR3 is TGCAGCGTCGAAGGCGGGCGGACCTACAATGAGCAGTTCTTC.

The V call is TRBV6-1, the J call TRBJ1-5; D is unclear. Trimming stripped 5 bases from V and 2 bases from J, with 13 bases between. The germline CDR1 and CDR2 sequences are MNHNS and SASEGT. The CDR3 loop spans 15 amino acids. In DNA, the CDR3 is TGTGCCAGCAGTCCGACTCGCGGGGGCAATCAGCCCCAGCATTTT. Translating gives CASSPTRGGNQPQHF.

Concerning this clone itself: Other DNA sequences in this specimen translate into the identical CDR3. The V gene is TRBV27, the J gene TRBJ2-1, with 11 positions matching TRBD2. The CDR3 spans 16 residues. Trimming removed 2 bases from V and 3 bases from J; junction bases left unmatched: 3. CDR1 MNHEY and CDR2 SMNVEV come from the germline V gene (reference sequence). This CDR3 reads CASSLLGTSGYNEQFF. DNA for the CDR3: TGTGCCAGCAGTTTACTGGGGACTAGCGGCTACAATGAGCAGTTCTTC.

The chain links TRBV5-8 to TRBJ1-4, with 9 bases that match TRBD1. With V trimmed by 1 base and J by 5 bases, 3 bases remained unmatched. Germline V gene lookup returns CDR1 SGHTS and CDR2 YDEGEE. The CDR3 has 15 residues. The CDR3 spells CASSLRTGVNEKLFF. The CDR3 nucleotides read TGTGCCAGCAGCTTGAGGACAGGGGTGAATGAAAAACTGTTTTTT.

This chain connects TRBV15 to TRBJ1-4; the match to TRBD1 covers 7 bases. The CDR3 sequence is 16 residues long. With V trimmed by 3 bases and J by 4 bases, 8 bases remained unmatched. Germline CDR1 and CDR2: LNHNV and YYDKDF (reference sequence). The CDR3 spells CATSRVRGQNNEKLFF. DNA for the CDR3: TGTGCCACCAGCAGGGTACGGGGACAGAATAATGAAAAACTGTTTTTT.

V gene TRBV5-4 combines with J gene TRBJ2-7; 7 bases agree with TRBD2. With 4 bases clipped from V and 11 bases from J, the junction kept 15 bases outside the gene matches. There are 14 residues in the CDR3. Germline V gene lookup returns CDR1 SGHNT and CDR2 YYREEE (reference sequence). CDR3 coding DNA: TGTGCCAGCAGCGTCCCGGGTGCGGGAGTGGAAAAGTACTTC. Its protein product is CASSVPGAGVEKYF.